This T cell receptor (beta chain) was recorded in a study of blood T cell repertoires in COVID-19. This clone was counted between two and nine times. Sequencing was performed with immunoSEQ multiplex PCR; in TCRdb, only in-frame clones are kept and a portion is missing. This sample carries approximately 42,000 clones, over 65% of them seen once, and the ten largest clones take approximately 60%. The source of this sequence is an older man with acute or convalescent COVID-19. The sequencing sample was made of peripheral blood.

The chain's CDR3 is CASSGTGSEQYF. The DNA of the CDR3 is TGTGCCAGCAGCGGGACAGGGTCAGAGCAGTACTTC. This sequence joins TRBV5-4 and TRBJ2-7, with TRBD1 matching 9 bases. V lost 4 bases to trimming and J lost 7 bases; unmatched junction nucleotides: 3. The CDR3 runs to 12 residues. Germline V gene lookup returns CDR1 SGHNT and CDR2 YYREEE (reference sequence). Combining the CDR3 with reference TRBV5-4 and TRBJ2-7 gives the whole variable domain ETGVTQSPTHLIKTRGQQVTLRCSSQSGHNTVSWYQQALGQGPQFIFQYYREEENGRGNFPPRFSGLQFPNYSSELNVNALELDDSALYLCASSGTGSEQYFGPGTRLTVT.